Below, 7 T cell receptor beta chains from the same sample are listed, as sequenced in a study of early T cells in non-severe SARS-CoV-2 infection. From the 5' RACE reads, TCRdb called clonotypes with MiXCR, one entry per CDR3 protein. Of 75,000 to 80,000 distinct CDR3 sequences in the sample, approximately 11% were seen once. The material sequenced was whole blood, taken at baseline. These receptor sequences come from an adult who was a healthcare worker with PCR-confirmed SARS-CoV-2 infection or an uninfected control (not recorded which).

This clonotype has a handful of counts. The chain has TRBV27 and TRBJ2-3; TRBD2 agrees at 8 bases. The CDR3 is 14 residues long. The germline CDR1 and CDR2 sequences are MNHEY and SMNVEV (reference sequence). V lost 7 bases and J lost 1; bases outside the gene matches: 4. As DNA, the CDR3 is TGTGCCAGCACTCTTAGCGGGGGCACAGATACGCAGTATTTT. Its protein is CASTLSGGTDTQYF.

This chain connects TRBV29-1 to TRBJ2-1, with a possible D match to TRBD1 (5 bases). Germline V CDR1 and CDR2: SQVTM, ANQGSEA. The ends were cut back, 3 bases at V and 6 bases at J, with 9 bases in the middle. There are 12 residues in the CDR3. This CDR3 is CSVEGQVNEQFF. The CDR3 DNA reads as TGCAGCGTTGAGGGGCAAGTCAATGAGCAGTTCTTC.

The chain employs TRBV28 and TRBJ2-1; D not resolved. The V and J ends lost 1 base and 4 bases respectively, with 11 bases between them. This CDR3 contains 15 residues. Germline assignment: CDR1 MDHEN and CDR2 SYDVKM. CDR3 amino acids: CASSLLSRRYNEQFF. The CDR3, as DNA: TGTGCCAGCAGTTTATTAAGCAGGAGATACAATGAGCAGTTCTTC.

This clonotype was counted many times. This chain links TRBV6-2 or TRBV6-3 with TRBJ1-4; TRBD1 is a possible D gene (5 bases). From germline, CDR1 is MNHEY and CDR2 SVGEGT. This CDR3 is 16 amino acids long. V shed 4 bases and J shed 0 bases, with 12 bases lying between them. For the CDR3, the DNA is TGTGCCAGCAGTTCCGAGACAGTTGCAACTAATGAAAAACTGTTTTTT. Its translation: CASSSETVATNEKLFF.

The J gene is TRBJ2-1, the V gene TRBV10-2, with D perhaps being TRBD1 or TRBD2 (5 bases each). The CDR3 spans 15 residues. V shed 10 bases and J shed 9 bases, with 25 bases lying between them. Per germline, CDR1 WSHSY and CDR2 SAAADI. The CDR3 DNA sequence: TGCGCCACGAGAACCGGGACGCAAAACGGACCTGAGCAGTTCTTC. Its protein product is CATRTGTQNGPEQFF.

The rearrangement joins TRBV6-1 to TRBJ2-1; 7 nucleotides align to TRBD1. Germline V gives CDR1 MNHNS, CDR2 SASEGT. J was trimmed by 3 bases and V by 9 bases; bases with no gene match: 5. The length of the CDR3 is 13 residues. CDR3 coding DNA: TGTGCCAGTCACACAGGGGACTACAATGAGCAGTTCTTC. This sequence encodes CASHTGDYNEQFF.

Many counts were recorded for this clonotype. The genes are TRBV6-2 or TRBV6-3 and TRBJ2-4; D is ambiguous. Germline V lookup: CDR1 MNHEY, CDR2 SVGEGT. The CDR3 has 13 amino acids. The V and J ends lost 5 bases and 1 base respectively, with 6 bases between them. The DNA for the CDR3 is TGTGCCAGCAGTCTTGCGGCCAAAAACATTCAGTACTTC. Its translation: CASSLAAKNIQYF.